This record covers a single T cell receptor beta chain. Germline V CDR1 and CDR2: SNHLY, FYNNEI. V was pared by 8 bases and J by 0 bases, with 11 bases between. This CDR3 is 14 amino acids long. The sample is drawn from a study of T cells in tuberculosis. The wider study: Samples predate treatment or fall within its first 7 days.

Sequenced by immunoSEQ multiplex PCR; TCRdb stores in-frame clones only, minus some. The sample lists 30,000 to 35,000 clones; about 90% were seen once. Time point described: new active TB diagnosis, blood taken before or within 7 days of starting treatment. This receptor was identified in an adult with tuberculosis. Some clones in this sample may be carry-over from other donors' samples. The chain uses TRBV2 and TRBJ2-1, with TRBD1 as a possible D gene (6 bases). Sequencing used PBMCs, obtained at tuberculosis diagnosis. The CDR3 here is CASSGTNSYNEQFF. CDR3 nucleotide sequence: TGTGCCAGCTCCGGGACAAACTCCTACAATGAGCAGTTCTTC.